These 24 T cell receptor beta chains were all obtained from the same sample, sequenced in a study of cytomegalovirus exposure and HLA in healthy donors. Primers for the PCR totalled 60 Vbeta and 13 Jbeta. The repertoire was sequenced with immunoSEQ multiplex PCR; TCRdb's copy has only in-frame clones and lacks some. This table holds 200,000 to 250,000 clones, 85% to 90% found once. Material: PBMCs. Receptors were obtained from a woman aged 18-29 years in good health and CMV-seronegative.

The chain couples TRBV20-1 to TRBJ1-2; no reliable D call. The V end lost 3 bases, the J end lost 5 bases, and 7 bases lay between the germline ends. CDR3 length: 11 residues. The germline gives CDR1 DFQATT, CDR2 SNEGSKA (reference sequence). The CDR3 sequence: CSASWQYGYTF. The CDR3 DNA reads TGCAGTGCTAGTTGGCAGTATGGCTACACCTTC.

The CDR3 nucleotides are TGCGCCAGCAGCCAAGCGGTCGGGGGTTATCAGCAGTTCTTC. It encodes CASSQAVGGYQQFF. The rearrangement links TRBV4-1 to TRBJ2-1, with D maybe TRBD2 (6 bases). V lost 1 base, J lost 11 bases, and 15 bases lay in between. The CDR3 loop spans 14 amino acids. Germline CDR1 MGHRA, CDR2 YSYEKL.

This rearrangement joins TRBV9 to TRBJ1-4, with TRBD1 identical over 12 bases. CDR1 SGDLS and CDR2 YYNGEE come from the germline V gene. V dropped 4 bases and J dropped 8; count of bases not matched to a gene: 12. This CDR3 contains 17 residues. The chain's CDR3 is CASSPGTGGAWGEKLFF. CDR3 coding DNA: TGTGCCAGCAGCCCCGGGACAGGGGGCGCCTGGGGGGAAAAACTGTTTTTT.

The chain links TRBV6-6 to TRBJ2-5; 7 bases match TRBD1. CDR1 MNHNY and CDR2 SVGAGI come from the germline V gene (reference sequence). Unmatched junction bases numbered 3, after V lost 2 bases and J lost 3 bases. This CDR3 has 14 amino acids. The CDR3 DNA is TGTGCCAGCAGTTACGACAGGGTCGAAGAGACCCAGTACTTC. Translation gives CASSYDRVEETQYF.

The genes are TRBV11-3 and TRBJ2-7, with a tentative D call TRBD1 (6 bases). Trimming pared 4 bases from V and 3 bases from J, leaving 19 bases between. The CDR3 has 16 residues. The germline gives CDR1 SGHNT, CDR2 YENEEA. CDR3 loop: CASSSSTGLRLYEQYF. The CDR3, as DNA: TGTGCCAGCAGCTCGTCAACAGGGCTGAGGCTCTACGAGCAGTACTTC.

DNA for the CDR3: TGTGCCAGCAGTTACTCGCACCGAAAGACTGGCGGGGAGCTGTTTTTT. This translates into CASSYSHRKTGGELFF. V is TRBV6-6 and J is TRBJ2-2; D gene uncertain. The length of the CDR3 is 16 residues. Germline V gene lookup returns CDR1 MNHNY and CDR2 SVGAGI (reference sequence). Deletions cut 0 bases from V and 7 bases from J, with 15 bases between.

This chain links TRBV21-1 with TRBJ2-7; the table's D gene call, TRBD2, was not cross checked with the DNA. TRBV21-1 is flagged as a pseudogene. The CDR3 sequence is 18 residues long. The CDR3 loop reads CASSKSPSGRALVHEQYF. In nucleotides, the CDR3 is TGTGCCAGCAGCAAAAGCCCAAGCGGGAGGGCCTTAGTCCACGAGCAGTACTTC.

In its sample, this clone was seen once. The chain employs TRBV7-2 and TRBJ2-7; D is unresolved. Trimming cost V 5 bases and J 2 bases, with 13 bases left between them. The CDR3 contains 14 residues. Germline V gives CDR1 SGHTA, CDR2 FQGNSA. The CDR3 DNA follows: TGTGCCAGCAGCGTTTACGATCGGGCCTACGAGCAGTACTTC. Translation gives CASSVYDRAYEQYF. The variable domain in full, completed from reference TRBV7-2 and TRBJ2-7, reads GAGVSQSPSNKVTEKGKDVELRCDPISGHTALYWYRQSLGQGLEFLIYFQGNSAPDKSGLPSDRFSAERTGGSVSTLTIQRTQQEDSAVYLCASSVYDRAYEQYFGPGTRLTVT.

This clone was picked up one time. The V call is TRBV4-2, the J call TRBJ1-1, with 12 bases identical to TRBD1. The germline CDR1 and CDR2 sequences are LGHNA and YNFKEQ. The CDR3 sequence is 19 residues long. Trimming removed 4 bases from V and 5 bases from J; junction bases left unmatched: 17. CDR3 sequence: CASSLRVFGTGGARTEAFF. In nucleotides, the CDR3 is TGTGCCAGCAGCCTCCGCGTTTTTGGGACAGGGGGCGCGAGGACTGAAGCTTTCTTT.

In the case of this clone: Sequence at one end of the junction differs from germline and may be a read error. The chain carries TRBV19 and TRBJ2-2; tentatively, D is TRBD1 (6 bases). Per the germline V gene, CDR1 is LNHDA and CDR2 is SQIVND (reference sequence). The CDR3 extends over 15 amino acids. DNA of the CDR3: TGTGCCGGTAGTACCTACAGGGTGGACACCGGGGAGCTGTTTTTT. Residues: CAGSTYRVDTGELFF.

V gene TRBV2 combines with J gene TRBJ2-7; a weak D match, TRBD2 (5 bases). Germline lookup yields CDR1 SNHLY and CDR2 FYNNEI. The CDR3 is 16 residues long. V lost 3 bases to trimming and J lost 3 bases, with 18 bases between them. The CDR3 bases are TGTGCCAGCAGTGAGATCGGGGTCTCGGCCTTCTACGAGCAGTACTTC. This codes for CASSEIGVSAFYEQYF.

The chain is built from TRBV4-1 and TRBJ2-1; 14 bases map to TRBD2. V lost 2 bases and J lost 7; bases outside the gene matches: 7. CDR1 is MGHRA and CDR2 is YSYEKL in the germline V gene. The CDR3 consists of 17 residues. CDR3: CASSQLTGTSGRNEQFF. CDR3 coding DNA: TGCGCCAGCAGCCAACTGACCGGGACTAGCGGGAGAAATGAGCAGTTCTTC.

The rearrangement joins TRBV16 to TRBJ1-2; D is possibly TRBD1 (5 bases). Per the germline V gene, CDR1 is KGHSY and CDR2 is FQNENV. This CDR3 is built from 13 residues. Trimming pared 1 base from V and 8 bases from J, leaving 11 bases between. CDR3 residues: CASSQFLGEGYTF. In DNA form, the CDR3 reads TGTGCCAGCAGCCAATTTCTAGGGGAAGGCTACACCTTC.

This chain links TRBV28 with TRBJ1-5; no reliable D call. The CDR3 runs 17 residues. V lost 7 bases and J 3 bases, leaving 22 bases between the germline ends. Per germline, CDR1 MDHEN and CDR2 SYDVKM. CDR3 residues: CASTDSAVGFFNQPQHF. The DNA for the CDR3 is TGTGCCAGCACCGACTCCGCCGTTGGATTTTTCAATCAGCCCCAGCATTTT.

This clone was picked up one time. This chain uses TRBV10-1 with TRBJ2-3, with TRBD2 matching 9 bases. The CDR3 is 14 residues long. V shed 5 bases, J shed 0 bases, and the junction held 0 bases outside the gene matches. Per the germline V gene, CDR1 is WNHNN and CDR2 is SYGVQD (reference sequence). In nucleotides, the CDR3 is TGCGCCAGCAGTCTAGCGGGGAGCACAGATACGCAGTATTTT. Its translation is CASSLAGSTDTQYF.

The V and J genes are TRBV9 and TRBJ2-6, with TRBD1 matching over 7 bases. This CDR3 has 14 amino acids. Unmatched junction bases numbered 2, after V lost 8 bases and J lost 0 bases. The V gene's germline CDR1 is SGDLS and CDR2 YYNGEE. CDR3 in DNA: TGTGCCAGTGGGGACAGCTCTGGGGCCAACGTCCTGACTTTC. This gives the protein CASGDSSGANVLTF.

CDR3 loop: CASSFGTSLSSYNEQFF. The CDR3, as DNA: TGTGCCAGCAGTTTTGGGACTAGTCTAAGCTCCTACAATGAGCAGTTCTTC. The V call is TRBV27, the J call TRBJ2-1; 8 positions agree with TRBD2. This CDR3 is built from 17 residues. Germline trimming cut 3 bases from V and 0 bases from J; bases unmatched to any gene: 7. Germline CDR1 is MNHEY and CDR2 is SMNVEV (reference sequence).

This chain connects TRBV19 to TRBJ2-7; unclear D gene. Germline V gene data show CDR1 as LNHDA and CDR2 as SQIVND (reference sequence). The CDR3 is 14 amino acids. With 2 bases removed from V and 0 bases from J, the gap between germline ends came to 8 bases. CDR3 in DNA: TGTGCCAGTAGTATAACAGTTTACTCCTACGAGCAGTACTTC. Translating gives CASSITVYSYEQYF.

The chain uses TRBV30 and TRBJ2-2; D remains ambiguous. Trimming took 1 base from V and 7 from J, leaving 4 bases between them. The germline V gene encodes CDR1 GTSNPN and CDR2 SVGIG (reference sequence). This CDR3 has 11 amino acids. Here the CDR3 DNA reads TGTGCCTGGAGTGCGGTCGGGGAGCTGTTTTTT. Translation gives CAWSAVGELFF.

The chain carries TRBV12-2 and TRBJ2-7; the D segment call TRBD2 is taken from the table without a DNA check. TRBV12-2 is a pseudogene segment. The CDR3 spans 18 residues. The CDR3 protein is CASRLRLVRGVDDYEQYF. The CDR3, as DNA: TGTGCAAGTCGCTTAAGACTAGTCCGGGGGGTGGACGACTACGAGCAGTACTTC.

This clone appeared once. A read error may account for a junction end that differs from germline. The chain joins TRBV7-8 to TRBJ2-7, with 10 bases lining up with TRBD1. The V gene's germline CDR1 is SGHVS and CDR2 FQNEAQ. This CDR3 is 18 amino acids long. DNA for the CDR3: TGTGCCAGCAGCTTAGGATCGCATAAGACAGGGGGCGTTAGCTGGCAGCACTTC. Translated, it gives CASSLGSHKTGGVSWQHF.

The rearrangement uses TRBV29-1 and TRBJ2-2; perhaps TRBD1 as D (5 bases). The germline V gene encodes CDR1 SQVTM and CDR2 ANQGSEA. The CDR3 totals 11 residues. Trimming left V 7 bases short and J 4 bases short, with 7 bases between. CDR3 loop: CSGQGTGELFF. CDR3 nucleotides: TGCAGCGGCCAGGGCACCGGGGAGCTGTTTTTT.

V and J are TRBV19 and TRBJ1-5; 8 bases are a match to TRBD1. J lost 7 bases, V lost 0 bases, and 20 bases had no gene match. The CDR3 covers 20 residues. Germline-derived CDR1 and CDR2 are LNHDA and SQIVND (reference sequence). CDR3 loop: CASSIDRSDREASVLQPQHF. The CDR3 DNA reads as TGTGCCAGTAGTATAGATCGTTCGGACAGGGAGGCTTCGGTTCTCCAGCCCCAGCATTTT.

V and J are TRBV4-2 and TRBJ2-1; the match to TRBD2 covers 7 bases. This CDR3 has 16 residues. The V segment lost 0 bases and the J segment 6 bases; nucleotides outside the gene matches: 8. Per the germline V gene, CDR1 is LGHNA and CDR2 is YNFKEQ. CDR3 amino acids: CASSQDTSGATNEQFF. The CDR3, as DNA: TGTGCCAGCAGCCAAGATACGAGCGGGGCGACCAATGAGCAGTTCTTC.